The source of this TCR beta chain is a study of technical replicates of blood from a handful of donors. TCRdb's copy holds only in-frame clones and misses some; the assay was immunoSEQ multiplex PCR. The sample contains about 83,000 clones, more than 90% of which appear only once. V lost 3 bases to trimming and J lost 3 bases, with 16 bases between them. CDR3 length: 16 residues. In germline, CDR1 is WNHNN, CDR2 SYGVQD (reference sequence). V and J are TRBV10-1 and TRBJ2-3; D gene ambiguous. The receptor's source is a human donor in good health. Material for sequencing was T cells isolated from PBMCs. The CDR3 DNA reads TGCGCCAGCAGTGATCGGAGCGCCCACATAACAGATACGCAGTATTTT. Protein product: CASSDRSAHITDTQYF.